Sequencing of this T cell receptor (beta chain) was carried out in a study of T cell changes during pregnancy in multiple sclerosis. TCRdb's table, derived via immunoSEQ multiplex PCR, lists solely in-frame clones and lacks some. Found here are approximately 40,000 clones, roughly nine tenths of them singletons; the top ten hold 0.45% to 0.6%. V lost 4 bases and J 2 bases, leaving 15 bases between the germline ends. Germline V gene sequence: CDR1 GTSNPN, CDR2 SVGIG (reference sequence). This CDR3 has 15 amino acids. Here the sequenced sample was CD4+ T cells from peripheral blood mononuclear cells, taken in the first trimester of pregnancy. V and J are TRBV30 and TRBJ1-5; the D is unclear. This sequence was found in a female donor with multiple sclerosis, enrolled in a pregnancy study. The CDR3 sequence: CAWTASSSGNQPQHF. The CDR3 DNA reads as TGTGCCTGGACGGCCTCTAGTAGCGGCAATCAGCCCCAGCATTTT. Full variable domain (rest looked up from reference TRBV30 and TRBJ1-5): SQTIHQWPATLVQPVGSPLSLECTVEGTSNPNLYWYRQAAGRGLQLLFYSVGIGQISSEVPQNLSASRPQDRQFILSSKKLLLSDSGFYLCAWTASSSGNQPQHFGDGTRLSIL.